These T cell receptor beta chains were read from a single sample in a study of blood T cell repertoires in COVID-19. Only in-frame clones appear in the TCRdb table, and some are missing; sequencing was by immunoSEQ multiplex PCR. Of about 140,000 clones detected, less than 90% appear once; the ten largest clones hold about 5.5%. Sequenced sample: PBMCs or T cells enriched from blood (not recorded which). These receptors originate from a man in his forties with acute COVID-19. CDR3s include the opening cysteine and the closing phenylalanine or tryptophan. The D gene is left open where the match is weak. Only some rows state a clone size, as once, few, many or a class for expanded clones.

size: -
D: TRBD2
J: TRBJ2-7
V: TRBV7-2
CDR3: CASSFSGLAGNEQYF
DNA: TGTGCCAGCAGCTTCTCGGGACTAGCGGGAAACGAGCAGTACTTC

size: -
D: -
J: TRBJ1-1
V: TRBV7-2
CDR3: CASSLVYLRGRGNTEAFF
DNA: TGTGCCAGCAGCTTAGTTTATCTGCGGGGCCGAGGGAACACTGAAGCTTTCTTT

size: -
D: TRBD1
J: TRBJ1-2
V: TRBV2
CDR3: CASQEGQDYGYTF
DNA: TGTGCCTCACAGGAGGGACAGGACTATGGCTACACCTTC

size: once
D: -
J: TRBJ2-1
V: TRBV14
CDR3: CASSPQPRGITYNEQFF
DNA: TGTGCCAGCAGCCCCCAGCCGCGCGGGATTACCTACAATGAGCAGTTCTTC

size: -
D: -
J: TRBJ2-7
V: TRBV14
CDR3: CASSPLFGGRYEQYF
DNA: TGTGCCAGCAGCCCGCTTTTCGGGGGAAGGTACGAGCAGTACTTC

size: -
D: TRBD2
J: TRBJ2-1
V: TRBV5-1
CDR3: CASSPQLGRLAGSNEQFF
DNA: TGCGCCAGCAGCCCACAACTGGGCCGACTAGCAGGATCTAATGAGCAGTTCTTC

size: -
D: -
J: TRBJ2-5
V: TRBV5-6
CDR3: CASSFTTSSSQETQYF
DNA: TGTGCCAGCAGCTTTACCACTTCTTCTTCCCAAGAGACCCAGTACTTC

size: -
D: -
J: TRBJ1-1
V: TRBV6-5
CDR3: CASSYGSRVEAFF
DNA: TGTGCCAGCAGTTACGGATCTAGAGTGGAAGCTTTCTTT

size: -
D: -
J: TRBJ2-1
V: TRBV11-2
CDR3: CASSLLQWGGGANEQFF
DNA: TGTGCCAGCAGCTTACTCCAATGGGGAGGGGGGGCGAATGAGCAGTTCTTC

size: -
D: TRBD1
J: TRBJ1-6
V: TRBV28
CDR3: CASRRTGNSPLHF
DNA: TGTGCCAGCAGACGGACAGGGAATTCACCCCTCCACTTT

size: -
D: TRBD2
J: TRBJ2-7
V: TRBV28
CDR3: CASSFNMLAGGFTYEQYF
DNA: TGTGCCAGCAGTTTTAACATGCTAGCGGGGGGGTTCACCTACGAGCAGTACTTC

size: -
D: -
J: TRBJ2-7
V: TRBV2
CDR3: CASSEGQGDSYEQYF
DNA: TGTGCCAGCAGTGAGGGGCAGGGCGACTCCTACGAGCAGTACTTC

size: -
D: -
J: TRBJ1-2
V: TRBV27
CDR3: CASSPLAKLSYGYTF
DNA: TGTGCCAGCAGCCCTCTTGCTAAGCTGTCCTATGGCTACACCTTC

size: -
D: -
J: TRBJ2-1
V: TRBV21-1
CDR3: CASSKTRRGSYNEQFF
DNA: TGTGCCAGCAGCAAAACTCGGCGGGGGTCCTACAATGAGCAGTTCTTC

size: -
D: TRBD2
J: TRBJ2-3
V: TRBV9
CDR3: CASSVGSSGTDTQYF
DNA: TGTGCCAGCAGCGTAGGTTCTAGCGGAACAGATACGCAGTATTTT

size: once
D: TRBD1
J: TRBJ2-4
V: TRBV19
CDR3: CASSANRGQGKNIQYF
DNA: TGTGCCAGTAGTGCGAACAGGGGGCAAGGCAAAAACATTCAGTACTTC

size: -
D: TRBD1
J: TRBJ2-2
V: TRBV27
CDR3: CASSSPRAPVGKRQGSGELFF
DNA: TGTGCCAGCAGTTCGCCCCGGGCGCCGGTCGGCAAGCGACAGGGCTCCGGGGAGCTGTTTTTT

size: once
D: TRBD2
J: TRBJ2-1
V: TRBV29-1
CDR3: CSVPGLAVDEQFF
DNA: TGCAGCGTACCGGGACTAGCGGTCGATGAGCAGTTCTTC

size: -
D: -
J: TRBJ1-2
V: TRBV28
CDR3: CASSPTPEAVHYGYTF
DNA: TGTGCCAGCAGTCCCACCCCGGAGGCCGTTCACTATGGCTACACCTTC

size: -
D: TRBD1
J: TRBJ1-1
V: TRBV5-4
CDR3: CASSLGQGRWNTEAFF
DNA: TGTGCCAGCAGCTTGGGACAGGGACGTTGGAACACTGAAGCTTTCTTT

size: -
D: -
J: TRBJ1-1
V: TRBV6-5
CDR3: CASSYSMTDMVTEAFF
DNA: TGTGCCAGCAGTTACTCGATGACAGACATGGTCACTGAAGCTTTCTTT

size: -
D: -
J: TRBJ2-5
V: TRBV7-9
CDR3: CASSLAAVQYF
DNA: TGTGCCAGCAGCTTAGCGGCGGTCCAGTACTTC

size: -
D: -
J: TRBJ1-1
V: TRBV3-1/TRBV3-2
CDR3: CASSHLDRSTEAFF
DNA: TGTGCCAGCAGCCATCTTGACAGGAGCACTGAAGCTTTCTTT

size: -
D: -
J: TRBJ2-7
V: TRBV11-2
CDR3: CASSSPRQDPYEQYF
DNA: TGTGCCAGCAGCTCCCCTCGACAGGACCCCTACGAGCAGTACTTC

size: -
D: -
J: TRBJ2-7
V: TRBV9
CDR3: CASSAGFMPVYEQYF
DNA: TGTGCCAGCAGCGCGGGTTTTATGCCCGTCTACGAGCAGTACTTC

size: -
D: -
J: TRBJ2-5
V: TRBV10-3
CDR3: CAISGGDSETQYF
DNA: TGTGCCATCAGTGGGGGGGACAGTGAGACCCAGTACTTC

size: -
D: TRBD2
J: TRBJ2-3
V: TRBV7-2
CDR3: CASLKGTSAYTDTQYF
DNA: TGTGCCAGCCTCAAGGGGACTAGCGCCTACACAGATACGCAGTATTTT

size: -
D: -
J: TRBJ1-2
V: TRBV7-9
CDR3: CASSSQGTNYGYTF
DNA: TGTGCCAGCAGCTCACAGGGTACTAACTATGGCTACACCTTC

size: -
D: TRBD1
J: TRBJ2-2
V: TRBV5-5
CDR3: CASTSGTGSSGELFF
DNA: TGTGCCAGCACCTCCGGGACAGGGTCGAGCGGGGAGCTGTTTTTT

size: -
D: -
J: TRBJ2-1
V: TRBV18
CDR3: CASSQRTESSYNEQFF
DNA: TGTGCCAGCTCTCAAAGGACAGAGAGCTCCTACAATGAGCAGTTCTTC

size: -
D: -
J: TRBJ2-7
V: TRBV7-6
CDR3: CASSLDSGSFYEQYF
DNA: TGTGCCAGCAGCTTAGATAGTGGGAGTTTCTACGAGCAGTACTTC